The clone carrying this TCR beta chain has just a few counts. This sample was included in a study of blood T cell repertoires in COVID-19. Study at large: The United States, Italy and Spain provided the acute and convalescent COVID-19 samples.

The CDR3 totals 17 residues. Germline trimming cut 4 bases from V and 8 bases from J; bases unmatched to any gene: 17. Germline CDR1 ENHRY, CDR2 SYGVKD. How the authors handled the data: Cell counts per sample came from amplifying reference gene primers. This table comes from immunoSEQ multiplex PCR, and its TCRdb copy is limited to in-frame clones, with some not included. The V and J calls and clone size are taken from that table; D and trimming were inferred from the DNA. Of roughly 260,000 clones detected, 87% appear once; the ten largest clones hold 2% to 2.5%. V and J are TRBV10-3 and TRBJ2-1; TRBD2 aligns across 7 bases. Sequencing was done on a sample of peripheral blood. The sequence derives from a woman aged 45-59 years who had recovered from COVID-19. The CDR3 bases are TGTGCCATCAGTGGGGGTCGGCGGGGAGGGTTTTCGGATGAGCAGTTCTTC. Protein: CAISGGRRGGFSDEQFF.